One sample yielded the 31 T cell receptor beta chains listed below, sequenced in a study of OX40 agonist ivuxolimab in advanced cancers. Profiled with immunoSEQ multiplex PCR; TCRdb holds only in-frame clones, not every one. Among around 63,000 clones listed, approximately 90% were seen once. The specimen was CD4+ or CD8+ T cells sorted from blood, collected in a trial of the OX40 agonist ivuxolimab. All receptors derive from an adult with an advanced solid tumor such as melanoma, head and neck, liver or kidney cancer.

This chain uses TRBV18 with TRBJ2-2; D is possibly TRBD1 or TRBD2 (5 bases each). Germline V gene data show CDR1 as KGHSH and CDR2 as LQKENI. CDR3 length: 15 residues. Trimming took 6 bases from V and 0 from J, leaving 11 bases between them. The CDR3 coding sequence is TGTGCCAGCTCTCCCGGGACGACGAACACCGGGGAGCTGTTTTTT. Protein product: CASSPGTTNTGELFF.

J is TRBJ2-7 and V is TRBV18; TRBD1 aligns across 10 bases. V was pared by 2 bases and J by 2 bases, with 0 bases of the junction left unmatched. The CDR3 runs 14 residues. Germline V gives CDR1 KGHSH, CDR2 LQKENI. The CDR3 is CASSPGQGAYEQYF. CDR3 in DNA: TGTGCCAGCTCACCAGGACAGGGGGCCTACGAGCAGTACTTC.

V is TRBV9 and J is TRBJ1-1; no definite D call. The CDR3 has 14 amino acids. Germline V CDR1 and CDR2: SGDLS, YYNGEE. V was shortened by 3 bases and J by 4 bases, with 13 bases between the two germline ends. CDR3: CASSGGPTGTEAFF. The CDR3 region has the DNA TGTGCCAGCAGCGGAGGGCCCACCGGCACTGAAGCTTTCTTT.

The chain uses TRBV10-3 and TRBJ2-7, with D perhaps matching TRBD1 (6 bases). Germline loops: CDR1 ENHRY, CDR2 SYGVKD. Trimming removed 4 bases from V and 6 bases from J, with 16 bases in between. The CDR3 spans 14 residues. CDR3 sequence reads: CAISAGAGLSEQYF. The DNA for the CDR3 is TGTGCCATCAGTGCAGGGGCAGGGTTGAGCGAGCAGTACTTC.

This chain joins TRBV2 and TRBJ1-5, with 9 bases that match TRBD1. The CDR3 contains 15 residues. Germline CDR1 and CDR2: SNHLY and FYNNEI. Trimming removed 4 bases from V and 2 bases from J; junction bases left unmatched: 3. The CDR3 sequence: CASSVTGGGNQPQHF. In DNA form, the CDR3 reads TGTGCCAGCAGTGTGACAGGGGGGGGCAATCAGCCCCAGCATTTT.

The V gene is TRBV5-5, the J gene TRBJ2-3; 8 nucleotides agree with TRBD2. The CDR3 loop spans 15 amino acids. The ends lost 4 bases at V and 1 base at J; junction bases unmatched: 5. The germline V gene encodes CDR1 SGHKS and CDR2 YYEKEE (reference sequence). CDR3 nucleotides: TGTGCCAGCAGCCTTAGCGGGGTCCGCACAGATACGCAGTATTTT. Protein sequence: CASSLSGVRTDTQYF.

The rearrangement links TRBV7-6 to TRBJ2-2; a possible D gene is TRBD2 (6 bases). This CDR3 is 16 amino acids long. The ends were cut back, 1 base at V and 5 bases at J, with 14 bases in the middle. CDR1 is SGHVS, CDR2 FNYEAQ, per germline. CDR3 sequence: CASSLGLAPGTGELFF. The CDR3 nucleotides read TGTGCCAGCAGCTTAGGCCTAGCGCCAGGGACCGGGGAGCTGTTTTTT. Filled out from reference TRBV7-6 and TRBJ2-2, the complete variable domain reads GAGVSQSPRYKVTKRGQDVALRCDPISGHVSLYWYRQALGQGPEFLTYFNYEAQQDKSGLPNDRFSAERPEGSISTLTIQRTEQRDSAMYRCASSLGLAPGTGELFFGEGSRLTVL.

This clone was counted once. The chain uses TRBV19 and TRBJ2-7; the D gene is possibly TRBD2 (6 bases). Germline loops: CDR1 LNHDA, CDR2 SQIVND (reference sequence). The CDR3 runs to 13 residues. The V end lost 5 bases, the J end lost 8 bases, and 16 bases lay between the germline ends. The CDR3: CASSDSGLGQQYF. DNA of the CDR3: TGTGCCAGTAGTGACTCGGGACTCGGGCAGCAGTACTTC.

The rearrangement joins TRBV5-4 to TRBJ2-7; the D call may be TRBD1 or TRBD2 (5 bases each). Germline values: CDR1 SGHNT, CDR2 YYREEE (reference sequence). CDR3 size: 12 residues. The V and J ends lost 2 bases and 6 bases respectively, with 9 bases between them. In DNA, the CDR3 is TGTGCCAGCAGCTTCGGGGACGGCGAGCAGTACTTC. Its translation is CASSFGDGEQYF.

The chain is built from TRBV28 and TRBJ2-4; the D is unclear. V shed 5 bases and J shed 8 bases, with 13 bases lying between them. Germline assignment: CDR1 MDHEN and CDR2 SYDVKM. The CDR3 has 13 residues. The CDR3 is CASSPGSMDIQYF. The CDR3 nucleotides read TGTGCCAGCAGTCCCGGGTCTATGGACATTCAGTACTTC.

This sequence joins TRBV27 and TRBJ2-2, with 13 bases identical to TRBD2. V shed 5 bases, J shed 4 bases, and the junction held 4 bases outside the gene matches. The germline gives CDR1 MNHEY, CDR2 SMNVEV (reference sequence). The CDR3 has 16 residues. DNA for the CDR3: TGTGCCAGCAGTGAGGGACTAGCGGGAATCACCGGGGAGCTGTTTTTT. Translating gives CASSEGLAGITGELFF.

The chain couples TRBV7-8 to TRBJ1-5; TRBD1 aligns across 8 bases. The CDR3 covers 15 residues. V trimming: 1 base; J trimming: 5 bases; junction bases outside the gene matches: 4. Germline CDR1 SGHVS, CDR2 FQNEAQ. The CDR3 is CASSLGPGGHQPQHF. In DNA, the CDR3 is TGTGCCAGCAGCTTAGGGCCAGGGGGCCATCAGCCCCAGCATTTT.

The chain uses TRBV5-1 and TRBJ1-2; the D gene is possibly TRBD1 (6 bases). CDR1 is SGHRS and CDR2 is YFSETQ in the germline V gene. Trimming shortened V by 0 bases and J by 8 bases, and 20 bases separated the two germline ends. This CDR3 region has 16 residues. The CDR3 bases are TGCGCCAGCAGCTTGGGAGGGCTACAGGGTAATAAGGGCTACACCTTC. Translation: CASSLGGLQGNKGYTF.

V is TRBV18 and J is TRBJ2-1; TRBD2 agrees at 11 bases. The CDR3 runs to 17 residues. After removal of 0 bases from V and 9 bases from J, the junction contained 10 bases not matched to a gene. The germline V gene has CDR1 KGHSH and CDR2 LQKENI. CDR3 protein: CASSPPHSSGGTGEQFF. The CDR3 region has the DNA TGTGCCAGCTCACCACCTCATTCTAGCGGGGGGACGGGTGAGCAGTTCTTC.

CDR3 amino acids: CASSPQGGGADTQYF. CDR3 sequence (DNA): TGTGCCAGTAGCCCACAGGGGGGAGGAGCAGATACGCAGTATTTT. The V and J genes are TRBV19 and TRBJ2-3; 8 bases line up with TRBD1. This CDR3 has 15 amino acids. J was trimmed by 4 bases and V by 6 bases; bases with no gene match: 9. Germline assignment: CDR1 LNHDA and CDR2 SQIVND (reference sequence).

The chain uses TRBV2 and TRBJ2-1; the D gene is possibly TRBD2 (5 bases). The CDR3 contains 15 residues. Germline V gene lookup returns CDR1 SNHLY and CDR2 FYNNEI. Trimming stripped 4 bases from V and 0 bases from J, with 10 bases between. As DNA, the CDR3 is TGTGCCAGCAGTGGAGGGATCAGCTCCTACAATGAGCAGTTCTTC. It translates to CASSGGISSYNEQFF.

The CDR3 coding sequence is TGTGCCAGCCGCAGAGACGGGAGGGCCGGCTACAATGAGCAGTTCTTC. Protein: CASRRDGRAGYNEQFF. J is TRBJ2-1 and V is TRBV27; TRBD2 agrees at 8 bases. Germline-derived CDR1 and CDR2 are MNHEY and SMNVEV (reference sequence). The CDR3 totals 16 residues. V lost 8 bases and J lost 3; bases outside the gene matches: 12.

The chain's CDR3 is CATSRDRGAVGYTF. The DNA of the CDR3 is TGTGCCACCAGCAGAGATAGGGGCGCGGTCGGCTACACCTTC. This sequence joins TRBV15 and TRBJ1-2; D possibly corresponds to TRBD1 (5 bases). The CDR3 is 14 amino acids. Germline values: CDR1 LNHNV, CDR2 YYDKDF (reference sequence). Trimming cost V 0 bases and J 8 bases, with 13 bases left between them. Filled out from reference TRBV15 and TRBJ1-2, the complete variable domain reads DAMVIQNPRYQVTQFGKPVTLSCSQTLNHNVMYWYQQKSSQAPKLLFHYYDKDFNNEADTPDNFQSRRPNTSFCFLDIRSPGLGDTAMYLCATSRDRGAVGYTFGSGTRLTVV.

This chain links TRBV28 with TRBJ2-4; 8 nucleotides agree with TRBD1. The germline CDR1 and CDR2 sequences are MDHEN and SYDVKM. After removal of 2 bases from V and 1 base from J, the junction contained 1 base not matched to a gene. CDR3 size: 15 residues. CDR3 region: CASSLQGAAKNIQYF. The CDR3 nucleotides read TGTGCCAGCAGTTTACAGGGGGCGGCCAAAAACATTCAGTACTTC.

The CDR3 is CASQRQGNTEAFF. The CDR3 coding sequence is TGTGCCAGCCAACGTCAGGGTAACACTGAAGCTTTCTTT. This sequence joins TRBV7-3 and TRBJ1-1, with D perhaps matching TRBD1 (5 bases). V was shortened by 8 bases and J by 2 bases, with 12 bases between the two germline ends. CDR3 size: 13 residues. CDR1 is SGHTA and CDR2 is FQGTGA in the germline V gene.

V and J are TRBV6-4 and TRBJ2-2; 10 nucleotides agree with TRBD2. Germline V lookup: CDR1 MRHNA, CDR2 SNTAGT. V shed 3 bases and J 7 bases; nucleotides not matched to a gene: 5. The CDR3 is 15 amino acids. The CDR3 coding sequence is TGTGCCAGCAGTGAGCTAGCGGGAGCCGGCGGGGAGCTGTTTTTT. It yields the protein CASSELAGAGGELFF.

The rearrangement joins TRBV11-2 to TRBJ1-2; D not certain. V lost 2 bases, J lost 0 bases, and 13 bases lay in between. The CDR3 runs 16 residues. CDR1 and CDR2 (germline): SGHAT, FQNNGV. The chain's CDR3 is CASSLSTSPANYGYTF. Here the CDR3 DNA reads TGTGCCAGCAGCTTAAGTACCAGCCCCGCTAACTATGGCTACACCTTC.

V and J are TRBV7-9 and TRBJ2-5; TRBD1 matches at 8 bases. The CDR3 sequence is 14 residues long. CDR1 is SEHNR and CDR2 is FQNEAQ in the germline V gene (reference sequence). V lost 11 bases and J lost 4; bases outside the gene matches: 12. The CDR3 coding sequence is TGTGCCGGAACCAGGGGGCTTTATGCAGAGACCCAGTACTTC. Protein sequence: CAGTRGLYAETQYF.

The chain couples TRBV28 to TRBJ2-6, with a weak D call TRBD2 (5 bases). There are 16 residues in the CDR3. The V gene lost 3 bases and the J gene lost 4 bases, with 13 bases spanning the gap. From germline, CDR1 is MDHEN and CDR2 SYDVKM. CDR3 sequence reads: CASSFPGDTGANVLTF. The CDR3, as DNA: TGTGCCAGCAGTTTTCCCGGGGATACAGGGGCCAACGTCCTGACTTTC.

V and J are TRBV28 and TRBJ2-7; 9 bases align to TRBD2. CDR1 is MDHEN, CDR2 SYDVKM, per germline. This CDR3 region has 15 residues. The J segment lost 5 bases and the V segment lost 6 bases, leaving 11 bases of the junction unmatched. The CDR3: CASRRPSGTWDEQYF. The DNA for the CDR3 is TGTGCCAGCAGAAGGCCTAGCGGGACTTGGGACGAGCAGTACTTC.

The rearrangement links TRBV6-1 to TRBJ2-4, with a possible D match to TRBD2 (6 bases). Trimming shortened V by 0 bases and J by 8 bases, and 23 bases separated the two germline ends. The CDR3 consists of 18 residues. Looked up from germline, CDR1 is MNHNS and CDR2 is SASEGT. CDR3 residues: CASSEASPGRWREHIQYF. The CDR3 bases are TGTGCCAGCAGTGAAGCGTCGCCAGGGAGATGGAGGGAGCACATTCAGTACTTC.

V usage is TRBV20-1 and J usage is TRBJ1-4; no clear D. This CDR3 spans 11 amino acids. CDR1 and CDR2 from the germline V gene are DFQATT and SNEGSKA (reference sequence). V was clipped by 2 bases and J by 5 bases, with 3 bases between them. Here the CDR3 DNA reads TGCAGTGCTAGACAGAATGAAAAACTGTTTTTT. Its protein product is CSARQNEKLFF.

This clone has only one observation. This chain links TRBV10-2 with TRBJ2-7; perhaps TRBD1 as D (5 bases). Germline V gene sequence: CDR1 WSHSY, CDR2 SAAADI. Between the trimmed V and J ends, which lost 6 bases and 6 bases, there was a span of 12 bases. There are 12 residues in the CDR3. The CDR3, as DNA: TGCGCCAGCAGCGAGCAGGGTACCGAGCAGTACTTC. Protein: CASSEQGTEQYF.

The chain has TRBV5-1 and TRBJ2-3, with TRBD2 matching 8 bases. J gave up 4 bases and V 4 bases, and 5 bases lay outside the gene matches. This CDR3 spans 14 amino acids. The germline V gene encodes CDR1 SGHRS and CDR2 YFSETQ. For the CDR3, the DNA is TGCGCCAGCAGCCGAAGCGGGAGCCCAGATACGCAGTATTTT. It specifies CASSRSGSPDTQYF.

The genes are TRBV28 and TRBJ2-3; no reliable D call. CDR3 length equals 13 residues. Between the trimmed V and J ends, which lost 5 bases and 14 bases, there was a span of 20 bases. CDR1 MDHEN and CDR2 SYDVKM come from the germline V gene. DNA of the CDR3: TGTGCCAGCAGTCCCTCCTATATGGCGGCGCGGTATTTT. It codes for CASSPSYMAARYF.

This sequence joins TRBV6-6 and TRBJ2-7; TRBD2 aligns across 7 bases. Trimming at V came to 2 bases and at J to 2 bases, leaving 3 bases not matched to a gene. The CDR3 is 14 amino acids. From germline, CDR1 is MNHNY and CDR2 SVGAGI (reference sequence). The CDR3, as DNA: TGTGCCAGCAGTTACGGGGAGGGTACCTACGAGCAGTACTTC. It is translated as CASSYGEGTYEQYF.